This T cell receptor beta chain was found in a study of OX40 agonist ivuxolimab in advanced cancers. Trimming removed 5 bases at V and 8 bases at J, with 18 bases between. The CDR3 is 14 amino acids. CDR1 is SGHVS and CDR2 is FQNEAQ in the germline V gene. Here immunoSEQ multiplex PCR was the method, and the copy in TCRdb shows in-frame clones only, minus some. The table records some 45,000 clones, over 75% of them present only once. Overall study findings and caveats: Low normalized T-cell clonal expansion was additionally recorded for some nonresponders.

Note on this clone: Its matching antigen is unknown.

This chain joins TRBV7-8 and TRBJ1-2; D might be TRBD1 (5 bases). The sequence derives from an adult with an advanced solid tumor such as melanoma, head and neck, liver or kidney cancer. The sequencing used CD4+ or CD8+ T cells sorted from blood, collected in a trial of the OX40 agonist ivuxolimab. In nucleotides, the CDR3 is TGTGCCAGCAGCCAAAACGCGGGGGTCGGAGGCTACACCTTC. As protein: CASSQNAGVGGYTF.